These T cell receptor beta chains were read from a single sample in a study of immune characterization of retroperitoneal liposarcoma. TCRdb re-derived calls from the PCR reads in MiXCR, one entry per CDR3 protein. The sample carries around 13,000 distinct CDR3 sequences, approximately 48% recorded once. Sequencing was carried out using tumor tissue. Every receptor here comes from a female donor with retroperitoneal liposarcoma. Both conserved end residues are part of each CDR3. Fields, in order: clone size, D gene, J gene, V gene, CDR3 DNA, CDR3 protein. A D gene is named only where the DNA matches it firmly. Expanded clones get a size class; other rows say once, few or many, or leave the size out.

few - TRBJ2-1 TRBV12-3/TRBV12-4 TGTGCCAGCAGTAGACAGGAGGTAGCGTACGAGCAGTTCTTC CASSRQEVAYEQFF
- TRBD2 TRBJ2-1 TRBV6-6 TGTGCCAGCAGTGACTCGAGCGGGGGTGTCAATGAGCAGTTCTTC CASSDSSGGVNEQFF
once - TRBJ1-2 TRBV11-2 TGTGCCAGCAGCCCCAGAGGAGGGGTTCACTATGGCTACACCTTC CASSPRGGVHYGYTF
medium-sized - TRBJ2-1 TRBV6-1 TGTGCCAGCAGTGAAGGGGACCCAAGCTCCTACGAGCAGTTCTTC CASSEGDPSSYEQFF
- - TRBJ2-3 TRBV7-2 TGTGCCAGCAGTTACAGGGCGGTTTCCACAGATACGCAGTATTTT CASSYRAVSTDTQYF
once - TRBJ2-1 TRBV23-1 TGCGCCAGCAGTCAATCGTCGACATACTCCTACAATGAGCAGTTCTTC CASSQSSTYSYNEQFF
few - TRBJ1-5 TRBV12-3/TRBV12-4 TGTGCCAGCAGCCGCAGGTTCAATCAGCCCCAGCATTTT CASSRRFNQPQHF
- TRBD2 TRBJ2-1 TRBV6-4 TGTGCCAGCAGTGACACCGGGACTAGCGGTTTCTGGCAGACCCAGTTCTTC CASSDTGTSGFWQTQFF
many TRBD2 TRBJ2-3 TRBV7-2 TGTGCCAGCAGCCTTGGACTAGCGGGAGATACGCAGTATTTT CASSLGLAGDTQYF
- TRBD2 TRBJ2-7 TRBV6-1 TGTGCCAGCAGTTCGGGGGGGGCAGGGGACCACGAGCAGTACTTC CASSSGGAGDHEQYF
- - TRBJ2-6 TRBV27 TGTGCCAGCAGTCCTCTCCGGCAGGCTCGGTCTGGGGCCAACGTCCTGATTTTC CASSPLRQARSGANVLIF
many TRBD2 TRBJ2-5 TRBV6-5 TGTGCCAGCAGTTACCGGACTAGCGGGAGACAAGAGACCCAGTACTTC CASSYRTSGRQETQYF
- - TRBJ2-1 TRBV7-2 TGTGCCAGCAGCTTAGCCAGCTCAAGCTCCTACAATGAGCAGTTCTTC CASSLASSSSYNEQFF
- TRBD1 TRBJ1-1 TRBV7-2 TGTGCCAGCAGACGGGGCCGCGGGACAGGTGACACTGAAGCTTTCTTT CASRRGRGTGDTEAFF
- TRBD2 TRBJ2-5 TRBV7-2 TGTGCCAGCAGCACAAGCGGGACCCAAGAGACCCAGTACTTC CASSTSGTQETQYF
hyperexpanded - TRBJ2-1 TRBV27 TGTGCCAGCAAACTTGGCGGTTTCAACAATGAGCAGTTCTTC CASKLGGFNNEQFF
- TRBD2 TRBJ2-7 TRBV6-1 TGTGCCAGCAGTGCGACTAGCGGGAGTACGTACGAGCAGTACTTC CASSATSGSTYEQYF
- TRBD2 TRBJ2-1 TRBV6-6 TGTGCCAGCAGTTACTCGCAACTAGCGGAGTACAATGAGCAGTTCTTC CASSYSQLAEYNEQFF
medium-sized - TRBJ2-1 TRBV6-1 TGTGCCAGCAGTCTCGTGGGCAATGAGCAGTTCTTC CASSLVGNEQFF
few - TRBJ2-2 TRBV6-1 TGTGCCAGCAGTGAGGTACAAAACACCGGGGAGCTGTTTTTT CASSEVQNTGELFF
- TRBD1 TRBJ2-7 TRBV27 TGTGCCAGCCAAGGGGGCTGGAACGAGCAGTACTTC CASQGGWNEQYF
- - TRBJ2-7 TRBV7-6 TGTGCCAGCAGCTTACCGTCCCGCAATGAGCAGTACTTC CASSLPSRNEQYF
medium-sized - TRBJ2-7 TRBV6-1 TGTGCCAGCAGGGTGGACAGATCTGTTTCAAATGAGCAGTACTTC CASRVDRSVSNEQYF
once - TRBJ2-1 TRBV27 TGTGCCAGCAGTGTCAGCAACCCAAAGGTAAATGAGCAGTTCTTC CASSVSNPKVNEQFF
- TRBD2 TRBJ2-1 TRBV4-1 TGCGCCAGCAGCATATTCCGCGGGAGGGAGGGAGCCTACGAGCAGTTCTTC CASSIFRGREGAYEQFF
- - TRBJ1-1 TRBV12-3/TRBV12-4 TGTGCCAGCAGTTTTCAGGGTGTTGAAGCTTTCTTT CASSFQGVEAFF
- - TRBJ2-7 TRBV27 TGTGCCAGCCTGACGGAGCAGTACTTC CASLTEQYF
few - TRBJ1-2 TRBV12-3/TRBV12-4 TGTGCCAGCAGTTTCACCGACAGCAACTATGGCTACACCTTC CASSFTDSNYGYTF
many TRBD2 TRBJ2-1 TRBV7-2 TGTGCCAGCAGCAAGAGAGCGGGAGCGCTATACAATGAGCAGTTCTTC CASSKRAGALYNEQFF
- - TRBJ2-3 TRBV27 TGTGCCAGCAGTTTTGTCGGGAGCACAGATACGGAGTATTTT CASSFVGSTDTEYF
- - TRBJ2-1 TRBV6-1 TGTGCCAGCAGTTCACACAATGAGCAGTTCTTC CASSSHNEQFF
medium-sized TRBD2 TRBJ2-1 TRBV6-1 TGTGCCAGCAGTTGGTCCAAGGGCGGGAGCGTCAGTGAGCAGTTCTTC CASSWSKGGSVSEQFF
many TRBD2 TRBJ2-1 TRBV7-9 TGTGCCAGCAGTCAGTGGGAGGGCCGCGGGACCCAGTTCTTC CASSQWEGRGTQFF
once - TRBJ1-5 TRBV6-1 TGTGCCAGCAGTGCAGGGAGGGGCCCCCAGCATTTT CASSAGRGPQHF
- TRBD2 TRBJ2-3 TRBV7-4 TGTGCCAGCAGCTTGACTAGCGGAAAAAATACGCAGTATTTT CASSLTSGKNTQYF
- TRBD2 TRBJ2-5 TRBV6-8 TGTGCCAGCAGTTACTCGAACCTAGCGGAGTTTCAAGAGACCCAGTACTTC CASSYSNLAEFQETQYF
- - TRBJ2-7 TRBV6-5 TGTGCCAGCAAAGTTTACGGGGACCAGAGCTCCTACGAGCAGTACTTC CASKVYGDQSSYEQYF
- - TRBJ2-1 TRBV7-8 TGTGCCAGCAGCTTAGTCATTGGATACAATGAGCAGTTCTTC CASSLVIGYNEQFF
few - TRBJ2-5 TRBV7-2 TGTGCCAGCAGCTTAGCGGGGGGGGCCCAAGAGACCCAGTACTTC CASSLAGGAQETQYF
many TRBD1 TRBJ1-5 TRBV6-1 TGTGCCAGCAGTGAGGGACAGATACGTAATCAGCCCCAGCATTTT CASSEGQIRNQPQHF
- - TRBJ2-7 TRBV25-1 TGTGCCAGCACGGGCGAGGGTCCTAGGCAGTACTTC CASTGEGPRQYF
- - TRBJ2-1 TRBV6-8 TGTGCCAGCAGTTTAGTGACAGTCTATAATGAGCAGTTCTTC CASSLVTVYNEQFF
- - TRBJ2-1 TRBV10-1 TGCGCCAGCAGTACTTACAATGAGCAGTTCTTC CASSTYNEQFF
- - TRBJ1-1 TRBV12-3/TRBV12-4 TGTGCCAGCAGTCTCCGGGACACGAACACTGAAGCTTTCTTT CASSLRDTNTEAFF
once - TRBJ1-4 TRBV6-8 TGTGCCACTTCCGGGAATCTCCACGAAAAACTGTTTTTT CATSGNLHEKLFF
- - TRBJ2-1 TRBV25-1 TGTGCCAGCGCTCGGACAAATGAGCAGTTCTTC CASARTNEQFF
medium-sized - TRBJ2-1 TRBV7-2 TGTGCCAGCACCATGGCCCTCGGGCCCTACTACGAGCAGTTCTTC CASTMALGPYYEQFF
few - TRBJ1-5 TRBV6-1 TGTGCCAGCAGAGGACGGATTGACAATCAGCCCCAGCATTTT CASRGRIDNQPQHF
- - TRBJ2-2 TRBV27 TGTGCCAGCAGTAGGAAAGGGGGAGCTAGCACCGGGGAGCTGTTTTTT CASSRKGGASTGELFF
- - TRBJ2-4 TRBV24-1 TGTGCCACCAGTGATTCTTTCACGGACAATGAGCAGTACTTC CATSDSFTDNEQYF
once - TRBJ1-3 TRBV4-1 TGTGCCAGCAGCCAAGGGAACAGGAACTCTGGAAACACCATATATTTT CASSQGNRNSGNTIYF
few TRBD2 TRBJ2-1 TRBV7-3 TGTGCCAGCAGCCCCTCTACTAGCGGGAAAAACAATGAGCAGTTCTTC CASSPSTSGKNNEQFF
medium-sized TRBD2 TRBJ2-5 TRBV7-2 TGTGCCAGCAGCGAAGGAGGGGACTATCAGCAGTACTTC CASSEGGDYQQYF
- - TRBJ1-2 TRBV6-1 TGTGCCAGCAACCTGCATGGTCCTGCTAACTATGGCTACACCTTC CASNLHGPANYGYTF
- TRBD2 TRBJ2-1 TRBV6-1 TGTGCCAGCAGTGAAATCGGATCTAGCGGGAGGGATGAGCAGTTCTTC CASSEIGSSGRDEQFF
medium-sized - TRBJ2-3 TRBV6-1 TGTGCCAGCAGCGGCGGGATCCACAGCACAGATACGCAGTATTTT CASSGGIHSTDTQYF
- - TRBJ2-5 TRBV6-6 TGTGCCAGCAGTTACCTCCCCTCGGGGAATGAGCAGTACTTC CASSYLPSGNEQYF
- - TRBJ1-2 TRBV7-2 TGTGCCAGCAGCTCCCCAAACCAGGCTCGGTATGGCTACACCTTC CASSSPNQARYGYTF